Below, 2 T cell receptor beta chains from the same sample are listed, as sequenced in a study of T cell changes during pregnancy in multiple sclerosis. Using immunoSEQ multiplex PCR, the repertoire was profiled, and TCRdb retains in-frame clones only, with some absent. This sample has about 48,000 clones, with approximately 95% found just once. The sequences come from CD4+ T cells from peripheral blood mononuclear cells, collected in the first trimester of pregnancy. The origin of the receptors is a female donor with multiple sclerosis, enrolled in a pregnancy study.

The V call is TRBV7-3, the J call TRBJ2-1, with D possibly TRBD1 on 5 matching bases. CDR1 and CDR2 from the germline V gene are SGHTA and FQGTGA. Trimming cost V 2 bases and J 5 bases, with 13 bases left between them. This CDR3 has 15 amino acids. This CDR3 is CASSLRWGRDNEQFF. CDR3 DNA sequence: TGTGCCAGCAGCTTACGTTGGGGCAGGGACAATGAGCAGTTCTTC.

The chain is built from TRBV2 and TRBJ2-1, with 7 bases aligning to TRBD1. The CDR3 is made up of 16 amino acids. Germline V gives CDR1 SNHLY, CDR2 FYNNEI. V shed 7 bases, J shed 5 bases, and the junction held 14 bases outside the gene matches. CDR3 DNA sequence: TGTGCCAGCAACGAACAGGGGCCAGGGGGAAACAATGAGCAGTTCTTC. It is translated as CASNEQGPGGNNEQFF.